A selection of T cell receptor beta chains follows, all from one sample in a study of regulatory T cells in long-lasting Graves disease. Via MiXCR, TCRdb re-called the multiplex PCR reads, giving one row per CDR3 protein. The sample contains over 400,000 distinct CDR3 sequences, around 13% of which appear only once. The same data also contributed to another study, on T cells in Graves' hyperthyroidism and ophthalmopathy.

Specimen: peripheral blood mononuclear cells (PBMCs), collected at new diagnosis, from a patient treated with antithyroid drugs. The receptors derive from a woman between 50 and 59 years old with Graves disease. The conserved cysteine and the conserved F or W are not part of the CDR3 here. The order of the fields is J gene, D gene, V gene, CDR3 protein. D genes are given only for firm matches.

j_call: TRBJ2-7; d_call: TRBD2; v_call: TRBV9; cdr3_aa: ASSPGLQNYEQY
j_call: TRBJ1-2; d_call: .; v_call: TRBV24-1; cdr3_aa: ATSEAGGYGYT
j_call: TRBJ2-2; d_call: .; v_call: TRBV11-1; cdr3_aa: ASSNRGANTGELF
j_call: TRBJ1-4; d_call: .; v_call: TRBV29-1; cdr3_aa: SVDGGRGEKLF
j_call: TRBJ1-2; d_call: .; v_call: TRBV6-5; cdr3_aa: ASSYSTQGPYGYT
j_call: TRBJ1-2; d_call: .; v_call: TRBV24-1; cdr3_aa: ATSVRGDGYT
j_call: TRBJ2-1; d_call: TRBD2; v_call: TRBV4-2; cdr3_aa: ASRAGLVPTEQF
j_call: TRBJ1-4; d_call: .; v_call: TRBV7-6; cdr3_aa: ASSSIPHEKLF
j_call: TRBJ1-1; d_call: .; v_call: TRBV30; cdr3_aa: AWRARRGITEAF
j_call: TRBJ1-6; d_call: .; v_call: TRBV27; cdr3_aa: ASSFEFSSYNSPLH
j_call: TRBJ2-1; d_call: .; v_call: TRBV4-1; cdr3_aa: ASSPVKGDEQF
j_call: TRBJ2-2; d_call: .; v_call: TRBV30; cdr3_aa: AWGKGTGELF
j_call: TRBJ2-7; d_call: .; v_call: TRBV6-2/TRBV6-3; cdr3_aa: ASRTPGPSYEQY
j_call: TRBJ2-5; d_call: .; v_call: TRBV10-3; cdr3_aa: AISASGSGETQY
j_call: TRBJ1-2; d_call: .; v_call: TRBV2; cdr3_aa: ASSQGRSVIYGYT
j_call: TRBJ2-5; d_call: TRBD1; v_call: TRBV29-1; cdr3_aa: SVGFGTGVETQY
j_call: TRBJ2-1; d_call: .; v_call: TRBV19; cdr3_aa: ASSMIGYNEQF
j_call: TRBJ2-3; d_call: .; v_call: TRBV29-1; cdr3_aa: SVEWTLTDTQY
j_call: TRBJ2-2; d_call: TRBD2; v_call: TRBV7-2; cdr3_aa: ASSQAGPNTGELF
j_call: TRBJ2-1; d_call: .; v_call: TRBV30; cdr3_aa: AWSQGEQF